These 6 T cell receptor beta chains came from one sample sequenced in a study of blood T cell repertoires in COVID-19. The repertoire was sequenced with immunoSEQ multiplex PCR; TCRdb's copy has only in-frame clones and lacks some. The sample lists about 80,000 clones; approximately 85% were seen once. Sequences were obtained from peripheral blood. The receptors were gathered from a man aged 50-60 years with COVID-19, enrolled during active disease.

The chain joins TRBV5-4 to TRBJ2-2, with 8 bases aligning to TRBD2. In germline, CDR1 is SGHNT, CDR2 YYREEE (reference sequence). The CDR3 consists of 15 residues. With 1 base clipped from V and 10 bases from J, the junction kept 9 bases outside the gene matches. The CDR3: CASSLTGGVGEELFF. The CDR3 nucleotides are TGTGCCAGCAGCTTGACGGGAGGGGTCGGCGAGGAGCTGTTTTTT.

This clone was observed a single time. The CDR3 sequence: CASSLPSGTNTGELFF. The DNA of the CDR3 is TGTGCCAGTAGTCTCCCTAGCGGGACGAACACCGGGGAGCTGTTTTTT. The chain recombines TRBV19 with TRBJ2-2; TRBD2 agrees at 9 bases. V shed 5 bases and J 0 bases; nucleotides not matched to a gene: 4. Germline CDR1 is LNHDA and CDR2 is SQIVND (reference sequence). The CDR3 length is 16 residues.

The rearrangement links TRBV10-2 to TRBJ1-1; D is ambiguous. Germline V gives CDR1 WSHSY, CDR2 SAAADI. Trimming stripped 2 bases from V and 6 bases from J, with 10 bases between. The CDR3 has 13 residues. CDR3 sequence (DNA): TGCGCCAGCAGTGAGGCGGAGGACGCTGAAGCTTTCTTT. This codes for CASSEAEDAEAFF.

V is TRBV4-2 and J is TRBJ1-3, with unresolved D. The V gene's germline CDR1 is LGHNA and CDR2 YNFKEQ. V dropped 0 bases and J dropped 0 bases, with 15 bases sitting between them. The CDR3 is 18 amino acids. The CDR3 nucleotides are TGTGCCAGCAGCCAAGATCTAAGTTTGCGCAACTCTGGAAACACCATATATTTT. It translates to CASSQDLSLRNSGNTIYF.

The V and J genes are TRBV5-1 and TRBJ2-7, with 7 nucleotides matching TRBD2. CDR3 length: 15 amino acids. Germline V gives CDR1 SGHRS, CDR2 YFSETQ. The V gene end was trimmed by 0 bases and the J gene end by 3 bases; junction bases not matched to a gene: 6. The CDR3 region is CASSLVASGNYEQYF. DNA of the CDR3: TGCGCCAGCAGCTTGGTGGCTAGCGGTAACTACGAGCAGTACTTC.

The CDR3: CASSLMVSGRTDTQYF. CDR3 in DNA: TGTGCCAGCAGCTTAATGGTGAGCGGGAGGACAGATACGCAGTATTTT. The rearrangement links TRBV7-9 to TRBJ2-3; 9 bases are a match to TRBD2. Trimming took 2 bases from V and 3 from J; bases not matched to a gene: 6. From germline, CDR1 is SEHNR and CDR2 FQNEAQ (reference sequence). CDR3 size: 16 residues. The whole variable domain, filled in from reference TRBV7-9 and TRBJ2-3, reads DTGVSQNPRHKITKRGQNVTFRCDPISEHNRLYWYRQTLGQGPEFLTYFQNEAQLEKSRLLSDRFSAERPKGSFSTLEIQRTEQGDSAMYLCASSLMVSGRTDTQYFGPGTRLTVL.